This T cell receptor (beta chain) was sequenced for a study of blood T cell repertoires in COVID-19. Overall study context: Collection of acute and convalescent COVID-19 samples took place in the United States, Italy and Spain.

J was trimmed by 6 bases and V by 4 bases; bases with no gene match: 5. CDR3 length: 14 amino acids. Germline V CDR1 and CDR2: MNHEY, SMNVEV (reference sequence). Authors' methods: Cell counts per sample came from amplifying reference gene primers. Using immunoSEQ multiplex PCR, the repertoire was profiled, and TCRdb retains in-frame clones only, with some absent. The DNA gave D and trimming, while V, J and clone size come from that table. The sample has about 160,000 clones, 82% seen once; the top ten hold 5.5% to 7.5%. Followed over time, Seattle patients had been enrolled while infection was active.

J is TRBJ2-7 and V is TRBV27; 11 positions agree with TRBD1. The specimen sequenced was peripheral blood. This clonotype originated in a woman aged 40 to 49 with COVID-19, enrolled during active disease. The CDR3 region is CASSSEDRGLEQYF. The CDR3 DNA follows: TGTGCCAGCAGTTCGGAGGACAGGGGGCTCGAGCAGTACTTC.